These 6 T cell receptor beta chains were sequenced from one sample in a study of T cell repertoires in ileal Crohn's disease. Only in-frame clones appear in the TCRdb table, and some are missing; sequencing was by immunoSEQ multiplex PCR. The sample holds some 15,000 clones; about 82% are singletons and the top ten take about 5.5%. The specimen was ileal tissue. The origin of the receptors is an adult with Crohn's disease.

The CDR3 nucleotides read TGTGCCAGCCTACGGACAGGGCCGGAGACCCAGTACTTC. It yields the protein CASLRTGPETQYF. The genes are TRBV6-1 and TRBJ2-5, with 8 nucleotides matching TRBD1. Germline CDR1 is MNHNS and CDR2 is SASEGT. V was clipped by 8 bases and J by 5 bases; unmatched bases: 7. CDR3 length: 13 amino acids.

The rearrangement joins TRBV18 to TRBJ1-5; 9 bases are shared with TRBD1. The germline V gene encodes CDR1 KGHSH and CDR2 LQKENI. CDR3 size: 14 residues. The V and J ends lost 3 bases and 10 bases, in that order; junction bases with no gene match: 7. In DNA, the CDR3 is TGTGCCAGCTCACCTACGGACAGGGGCCACCCCCAGCATTTT. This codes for CASSPTDRGHPQHF.

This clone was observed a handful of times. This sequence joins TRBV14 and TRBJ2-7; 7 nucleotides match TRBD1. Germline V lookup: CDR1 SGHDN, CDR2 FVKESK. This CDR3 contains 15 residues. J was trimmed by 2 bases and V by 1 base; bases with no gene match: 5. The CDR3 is CASSQGDSLAYEQYF. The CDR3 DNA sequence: TGTGCCAGCAGCCAAGGGGACAGCCTAGCCTACGAGCAGTACTTC.

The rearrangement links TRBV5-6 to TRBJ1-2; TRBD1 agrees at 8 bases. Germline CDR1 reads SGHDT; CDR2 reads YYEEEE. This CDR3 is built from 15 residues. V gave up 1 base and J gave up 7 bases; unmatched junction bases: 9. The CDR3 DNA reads TGTGCCAGCAGCTTGAGTCAGGGGGCGTGGAGTGGCTACACCTTC. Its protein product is CASSLSQGAWSGYTF.

This CDR3 reads CASSDQGPNNGYTF. The CDR3 DNA reads as TGTGCCAGCAGTGATCAGGGGCCGAATAATGGCTACACCTTC. The rearrangement joins TRBV2 to TRBJ1-2, with D possibly matching TRBD1 (6 bases). Trimming pared 3 bases from V and 6 bases from J, leaving 14 bases between. The CDR3 totals 14 residues. The germline CDR1 and CDR2 sequences are SNHLY and FYNNEI.

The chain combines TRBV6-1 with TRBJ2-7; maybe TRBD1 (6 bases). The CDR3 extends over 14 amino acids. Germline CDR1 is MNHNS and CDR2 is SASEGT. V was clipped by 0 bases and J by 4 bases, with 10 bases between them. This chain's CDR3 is CASSEANRAYEQYF. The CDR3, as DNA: TGTGCCAGCAGTGAAGCGAACAGGGCGTACGAGCAGTACTTC.